The clone carrying this T cell receptor (beta chain) showed up just once. Its antigen is still unknown. The data originate from a study of shared clonotypes between healthy human individuals. Trimming removed 6 bases from V and 0 bases from J, with 29 bases in between. This CDR3 contains 20 residues. Germline CDR1 and CDR2: ENHRY and SYGVKD. Findings and limits, study-wide: Clonotype sharing among donors was expected to depend on sequencing depth.

Those who donated, Caucasian adults without exception, all lived in Nashville, Tennessee. Splitting of each subset's genomic DNA was done evenly across several immunoSEQ plates. Libraries were prepared by immunoSEQ multiplex PCR; TCRdb keeps only in-frame clonotypes and omits some of them. Counted here are 1,400,000 or so clones, around 98.5% occurring once; the ten biggest clones make up about 0.34%. This receptor was obtained from a man in his thirties or forties in good health. The source material was naive CD4+ T cells sorted from blood. Subset in this sample: CD45RA+ positively selected. The chain is built from TRBV10-3 and TRBJ1-2, with a possible D match to TRBD1 (5 bases). CDR3 coding DNA: TGTGCCATCAGCCGGGATCCGGCGGGGCCGTCTTATCCCTCTAACTATGGCTACACCTTC. Residues: CAISRDPAGPSYPSNYGYTF.